This is a list of T cell receptor beta chains from one sample in a study of vaccination effects on CD4 cells after COVID-19. Their target antigens are unknown. TCRdb keeps only in-frame clones here, not all; method: immunoSEQ multiplex PCR. Seen here are more than 50,000 clones, about four fifths observed once, and the top ten hold about 2.4%. Here the sequenced sample was CD4+ T cells from PBMCs cultured with HCoV-229E spike peptides, taken before COVID-19 vaccination. The receptor source for this set is a human donor who received a COVID-19 vaccine. Both conserved end residues are part of each CDR3. The order of the fields is J gene, V gene, D gene, clone size, CDR3 DNA, CDR3 protein. D genes are given only for firm matches. For some rows the clone size is stated as once, few or many, or as a class when expanded; others skip it.

TRBJ1-4 TRBV4-1 NA NA TGCGCCAGCGGCGTGGAGGGATGGGGTGAAAAACTGTTTTTT CASGVEGWGEKLFF
TRBJ1-2 TRBV2 NA NA TGTGCCAGCAGGGGCGGGAGAAACTATGGCTACACCTTC CASRGGRNYGYTF
TRBJ2-3 TRBV28 NA NA TGTGCCAGCAGTTCCCTGGGCGGCGGCACAGATACGCAGTATTTT CASSSLGGGTDTQYF
TRBJ1-2 TRBV5-4 NA few TGTGCCAGCAGCAGGGAGGTTATCGGGATGCAGGGCTACACCTTC CASSREVIGMQGYTF
TRBJ2-5 TRBV3-1/TRBV3-2 TRBD1 NA TGTGCCAGCACGGTATCAGGGGGCGGCCAAGAGACCCAGTACTTC CASTVSGGGQETQYF
TRBJ1-2 TRBV5-8 TRBD1 NA TGTGCCAGCAGCTTACTGGGCGGAAAAACCGGGACAGGGATTTTGTATGGCTACACCTTC CASSLLGGKTGTGILYGYTF
TRBJ1-4 TRBV7-9 NA NA TGTGCCAGCAGCCTGCGGGCCGGGGGGCCGAATGAAAAACTGTTTTTT CASSLRAGGPNEKLFF
TRBJ2-2 TRBV28 TRBD2 NA TGTGCCAGCAGAAGCGGGGGTAACACCGGGGAGCTGTTTTTT CASRSGGNTGELFF
TRBJ2-5 TRBV11-1 NA NA TGTGCCAGCAGCTTAGGGGGGGACTCAGAGACCCAGTACTTC CASSLGGDSETQYF
TRBJ2-1 TRBV5-1 TRBD1 few TGCGCCAGCAGCGGACAGGGGGAATACAATGAGCAGTTCTTC CASSGQGEYNEQFF
TRBJ1-1 TRBV7-3 TRBD1 few TGTGCCAGCAGCTTCGACAGGGGTGAAGCTTTCTTT CASSFDRGEAFF
TRBJ1-2 TRBV5-1 NA NA TGCGCCAGCAGCGATGGCAGGGCGGATGGCTACACCTTC CASSDGRADGYTF
TRBJ1-6 TRBV30 NA few TGTGCCTGGAGTCGGGTGAATTCACCCCTCCACTTT CAWSRVNSPLHF
TRBJ2-5 TRBV5-8 NA NA TGTGCCAGCAGCTACTACCGGGACACCCGGCGGGAGACCCAGTACTTC CASSYYRDTRRETQYF
TRBJ2-3 TRBV10-3 TRBD1 NA TGTGCCATCAGTGTAGGGCAGGGGGCGGATACGCAGTATTTT CAISVGQGADTQYF
TRBJ1-1 TRBV6-1 TRBD1 NA TGTGCCAGCAGTTATCCCAGGGGGGACACTGAAGCTTTCTTT CASSYPRGDTEAFF
TRBJ2-1 TRBV19 NA NA TGTGCCAGTAGTATAGATGGATCGGGGAGGCAGTTCTTC CASSIDGSGRQFF
TRBJ1-5 TRBV5-5 NA NA TGTGCCAGCAGCCAGAGGGACCGCGGAAGCAATCAGCCCCAGCATTTT CASSQRDRGSNQPQHF
TRBJ1-1 TRBV30 NA NA TGTGCCTGGAGTGTAACCAGGGTGGCGGCTGAAGCTTTCTTT CAWSVTRVAAEAFF
TRBJ1-4 TRBV3-1/TRBV3-2 NA few TGTGCCAGCGGTCTCCCCGGTGGTGAAAAACTGTTTTTT CASGLPGGEKLFF
TRBJ1-5 TRBV10-3 NA once TGTGCCATCAGTGAGTCCGTCGGCAGGGGCAATCAGCCCCAGCATTTT CAISESVGRGNQPQHF
TRBJ1-4 TRBV5-1 NA NA TGCGCCAGCAGTTTTCTAGGGGTAACTAATGAAAAACTGTTTTTT CASSFLGVTNEKLFF
TRBJ2-1 TRBV7-2 NA once TGTGCCAGCAGCTTAGAGTCCTACAATGAGCAGTTCTTC CASSLESYNEQFF
TRBJ1-1 TRBV10-3 NA NA TGTGCCATCAGTTTCACCGCCGGGCAGGGCGGGAACACTGAAGCTTTCTTT CAISFTAGQGGNTEAFF
TRBJ2-1 TRBV7-2 TRBD1 NA TGTGCCAGCAGCTCACAGGGGGCGGGGGATGAGCAGTTCTTC CASSSQGAGDEQFF
TRBJ1-6 TRBV27 NA few TGTGCCAGCAGTCGACAGTTCGCTCTAAGCTCCTATAATTCACCCCTCCACTTT CASSRQFALSSYNSPLHF
TRBJ1-1 TRBV6-5 NA NA TGTGCCAGCAGCAGAACAGGGAACACTGAAGCTTTCTTT CASSRTGNTEAFF
TRBJ1-2 TRBV4-1 NA few TGCGCCAGCAGCCAAGGCCCCACGGGGGCGTATGGCTACACCTTC CASSQGPTGAYGYTF
TRBJ2-5 TRBV7-2 NA NA TGTGCCAGCAGCTTTGGCGGGCAGCGTGAGACCCAGTACTTC CASSFGGQRETQYF
TRBJ1-2 TRBV19 NA NA TGTGCCAGTAGTCCCCTCTACGCCGGGAACTATGGCTACACCTTC CASSPLYAGNYGYTF
TRBJ1-1 TRBV30 NA few TGTGCCTGGACTCCAGGATACGGGACACTCTATAACACTGAAGCTTTCTTT CAWTPGYGTLYNTEAFF
TRBJ2-5 TRBV9 NA NA TGTGCCAGCAGCGTTTCAGGGCTGGAGACCCAGTACTTC CASSVSGLETQYF
TRBJ2-3 TRBV6-1 NA NA TGTGCCAGCAGTGAAGTGGCAGAAACTACAGATACGCAGTATTTT CASSEVAETTDTQYF